These 26 T cell receptor beta chains came from one sample sequenced in a study of sequential checkpoint blockade in melanoma. Documented treatment: randomized to nivolumab then ipilimumab (arm A) or the reverse (arm B). The data were produced by immunoSEQ multiplex PCR, yet TCRdb's version contains in-frame clones alone and is incomplete. The sample records roughly 14,000 clones, around 77% being singletons. The sample was CD8+ T cells sorted from blood (inferred from file names), taken from a patient given nivolumab and ipilimumab in sequence. The receptors come from a human donor with melanoma.

The chain has TRBV5-1 and TRBJ2-7, with 7 bases fitting TRBD1. The V and J ends lost 3 bases and 3 bases, in that order; junction bases with no gene match: 9. The CDR3 contains 15 residues. Germline V gene sequence: CDR1 SGHRS, CDR2 YFSETQ. CDR3 DNA: TGCGCCAGCAGCTCGAGGTCCGGGACAGACTACGAGCAGTACTTC. Protein product: CASSSRSGTDYEQYF. The variable domain in full, with the rest retrieved from reference TRBV5-1 and TRBJ2-7, is KAGVTQTPRYLIKTRGQQVTLSCSPISGHRSVSWYQQTPGQGLQFLFEYFSETQRNKGNFPGRFSGRQFSNSRSEMNVSTLELGDSALYLCASSSRSGTDYEQYFGPGTRLTVT.

J is TRBJ1-1 and V is TRBV7-8; D unclear. The CDR3 is made up of 17 amino acids. Per germline, CDR1 SGHVS and CDR2 FQNEAQ. Trimming left V 2 bases short and J 0 bases short, with 16 bases between. Here the CDR3 DNA reads TGTGCCAGCAGCTTAAGAAGGAGCCCCTCCATGAACACTGAAGCTTTCTTT. Amino acids: CASSLRRSPSMNTEAFF.

This clone has just a few counts. The chain recombines TRBV27 with TRBJ1-2; the match to TRBD1 covers 7 bases. The CDR3 has 14 amino acids. Germline-derived CDR1 and CDR2 are MNHEY and SMNVEV (reference sequence). V gave up 5 bases and J gave up 6 bases; unmatched junction bases: 9. CDR3 residues: CASSEQRQGDGYTF. CDR3 DNA: TGTGCCAGCAGTGAACAGAGACAGGGAGATGGCTACACCTTC.

The chain links TRBV6-5 to TRBJ2-2; D ambiguous. Germline CDR1 MNHEY, CDR2 SVGAGI. The CDR3 is made up of 13 amino acids. Trimming removed 3 bases at V and 5 bases at J, with 7 bases between. The CDR3 spells CASSYTGTGELFF. The CDR3 region has the DNA TGTGCCAGCAGTTATACGGGTACCGGGGAGCTGTTTTTT.

The chain employs TRBV2 and TRBJ2-3; D possibly corresponds to TRBD2 (6 bases). In germline, CDR1 is SNHLY, CDR2 FYNNEI. CDR3 length: 13 residues. Trimming removed 6 bases from V and 3 bases from J, with 10 bases in between. In nucleotides, the CDR3 is TGTGCCAGCAGGGCAGGGAGGACAGATACGCAGTATTTT. It yields the protein CASRAGRTDTQYF. The full variable domain, in which reference TRBV2 and TRBJ2-3 provide the parts outside the CDR3, is EPEVTQTPSHQVTQMGQEVILRCVPISNHLYFYWYRQILGQKVEFLVSFYNNEISEKSEIFDDQFSVERPDGSNFTLKIRSTKLEDSAMYFCASRAGRTDTQYFGPGTRLTVL.

This clone has just one count. The rearrangement uses TRBV28 and TRBJ1-5, with D possibly matching TRBD1 (5 bases). Per germline, CDR1 MDHEN and CDR2 SYDVKM. Trimming cost V 4 bases and J 0 bases, with 16 bases left between them. This CDR3 spans 17 amino acids. CDR3 coding DNA: TGTGCCAGCAGTTCCCCTTTGGGGCCCCATAGCAATCAGCCCCAGCATTTT. Residues: CASSSPLGPHSNQPQHF.

The chain carries TRBV4-1 and TRBJ2-7, with D perhaps matching TRBD2 (6 bases). CDR3 length: 14 residues. Trimming shortened V by 1 base and J by 0 bases, and 7 bases separated the two germline ends. Germline assignment: CDR1 MGHRA and CDR2 YSYEKL. The CDR3 region has the DNA TGCGCCAGCAGCCAAGCTAGCGTCTCCTACGAGCAGTACTTC. The encoded protein is CASSQASVSYEQYF.

J is TRBJ2-3 and V is TRBV27; D is possibly TRBD1 (6 bases). There are 15 residues in the CDR3. The V and J ends lost 2 bases and 5 bases respectively, with 14 bases between them. Germline V gene data show CDR1 as MNHEY and CDR2 as SMNVEV (reference sequence). DNA of the CDR3: TGTGCCAGCAGTTTAAGGGACAACGTCAGAGATACGCAGTATTTT. Translated, it gives CASSLRDNVRDTQYF.

The rearrangement uses TRBV9 and TRBJ2-6; 13 nucleotides line up with TRBD2. With 3 bases clipped from V and 3 bases from J, the junction kept 18 bases outside the gene matches. CDR3 length: 22 residues. Per germline, CDR1 SGDLS and CDR2 YYNGEE. CDR3 residues: CASSAPLTPGLAGVGGANVLTF. DNA for the CDR3: TGTGCCAGCAGCGCCCCCCTCACCCCCGGACTAGCGGGAGTTGGTGGGGCCAACGTCCTGACTTTC.

This chain connects TRBV19 to TRBJ1-1, with TRBD1 matching 8 bases. Germline V CDR1 and CDR2: LNHDA, SQIVND (reference sequence). This CDR3 comprises 14 residues. Trimming took 7 bases from V and 7 from J; bases not matched to a gene: 11. The DNA for the CDR3 is TGTGCCAGTAACCTATGGGGACAGGACGTTGAAGCTTTCTTT. Protein product: CASNLWGQDVEAFF. Full variable domain (rest looked up from reference TRBV19 and TRBJ1-1): DGGITQSPKYLFRKEGQNVTLSCEQNLNHDAMYWYRQDPGQGLRLIYYSQIVNDFQKGDIAEGYSVSREKKESFPLTVTSAQKNPTAFYLCASNLWGQDVEAFFGQGTRLTVV.

The chain recombines TRBV5-4 with TRBJ2-2; 7 nucleotides align to TRBD2. This CDR3 is 16 amino acids long. From germline, CDR1 is SGHNT and CDR2 YYREEE (reference sequence). J was trimmed by 4 bases and V by 2 bases; bases with no gene match: 8. CDR3 residues: CASSLKRERVTGELFF. As DNA, the CDR3 is TGTGCCAGCAGCTTAAAGCGGGAACGGGTCACCGGGGAGCTGTTTTTT.

The gene calls are TRBV19 and TRBJ1-1; D is possibly TRBD1 (6 bases). There are 14 residues in the CDR3. V was pared by 8 bases and J by 5 bases, with 18 bases between. Germline V gene data show CDR1 as LNHDA and CDR2 as SQIVND (reference sequence). The DNA for the CDR3 is TGTGCCAGTGAAAACAGGGTTGGCCTAACTGAAGCTTTCTTT. Translating it yields CASENRVGLTEAFF.

V is TRBV6-6 and J is TRBJ2-7; TRBD1 might be the D (6 bases). The ends were cut back, 8 bases at V and 2 bases at J, with 13 bases in the middle. The CDR3 extends over 13 amino acids. Germline V gene sequence: CDR1 MNHNY, CDR2 SVGAGI (reference sequence). CDR3 region: CASHRQDPYEQYF. CDR3 DNA sequence: TGTGCCAGCCATAGACAGGATCCCTACGAGCAGTACTTC.

The genes are TRBV29-1 and TRBJ1-3; no clear D. From germline, CDR1 is SQVTM and CDR2 ANQGSEA. The CDR3 extends over 13 amino acids. V was pared by 4 bases and J by 4 bases, with 11 bases between. CDR3 bases: TGCAGCGTTGTGGAGATTCCGGGAAACACCATATATTTT. This sequence encodes CSVVEIPGNTIYF.

J is TRBJ2-1 and V is TRBV10-1, with 7 bases lining up with TRBD1. The CDR3 sequence is 14 residues long. Germline CDR1 is WNHNN and CDR2 is SYGVQD (reference sequence). V dropped 2 bases and J dropped 6; count of bases not matched to a gene: 4. In nucleotides, the CDR3 is TGCGCCAGCAGTGAGGCCGGGACAGTCAATGAGCAGTTCTTC. This gives the protein CASSEAGTVNEQFF.

The gene calls are TRBV19 and TRBJ2-1; 9 nucleotides match TRBD2. Germline CDR1 reads LNHDA; CDR2 reads SQIVND (reference sequence). There are 17 residues in the CDR3. V trimming: 10 bases; J trimming: 1 base; junction bases outside the gene matches: 14. This chain's CDR3 is CATEGLAGPSSYNEQFF. CDR3 nucleotide sequence: TGTGCCACAGAAGGGCTAGCGGGGCCTAGTTCCTACAATGAGCAGTTCTTC.

The V call is TRBV19, the J call TRBJ2-5; 8 positions agree with TRBD2. Per the germline V gene, CDR1 is LNHDA and CDR2 is SQIVND (reference sequence). The CDR3 extends over 15 amino acids. V gave up 6 bases and J gave up 2 bases; unmatched junction bases: 8. The CDR3 DNA reads TGTGCCAGTAGCACAATATCGGGGGGGCAAGAGACCCAGTACTTC. It yields the protein CASSTISGGQETQYF.

This clone was seen a handful of times. The chain uses TRBV7-9 and TRBJ2-7; 10 bases are a match to TRBD1. Germline V gene data show CDR1 as SEHNR and CDR2 as FQNEAQ (reference sequence). CDR3 length equals 15 residues. V shed 5 bases and J 5 bases; nucleotides not matched to a gene: 9. The CDR3 region is CASSLDRGQLNEQYF. The CDR3 DNA sequence: TGTGCCAGCAGCCTCGACAGGGGGCAGTTGAACGAGCAGTACTTC.

The gene calls are TRBV28 and TRBJ1-5; 7 nucleotides align to TRBD1. CDR3 length equals 17 residues. CDR1 is MDHEN, CDR2 SYDVKM, per germline. With 3 bases clipped from V and 0 bases from J, the junction kept 8 bases outside the gene matches. The DNA for the CDR3 is TGTGCCAGCAGTTTTATCGGGACAGAATATAGCAATCAGCCCCAGCATTTT. Translated, it gives CASSFIGTEYSNQPQHF.

The V call is TRBV25-1, the J call TRBJ2-7; TRBD2 is a possible D gene (6 bases). V lost 7 bases and J 6 bases, leaving 16 bases between the germline ends. The CDR3 contains 13 residues. In germline, CDR1 is MGHDK, CDR2 SYGVNS. The CDR3 here is CASNKGGGLEQYF. CDR3 DNA: TGTGCCAGCAACAAAGGAGGAGGGCTCGAGCAGTACTTC.

The chain couples TRBV29-1 to TRBJ2-2; D perhaps matches TRBD2 (6 bases). With 2 bases removed from V and 0 bases from J, the gap between germline ends came to 19 bases. Germline assignment: CDR1 SQVTM and CDR2 ANQGSEA. The CDR3 spans 18 residues. In DNA form, the CDR3 reads TGCAGCGTTGAATGGGGCCTGATGGAGGGAACGAACACCGGGGAGCTGTTTTTT. It codes for CSVEWGLMEGTNTGELFF.

The chain recombines TRBV6-5 with TRBJ2-1; no firm D call. The V and J ends lost 8 bases and 0 bases respectively, with 8 bases between them. In germline, CDR1 is MNHEY, CDR2 SVGAGI. The length of the CDR3 is 13 residues. CDR3 protein: CASGPRSYNEQFF. The CDR3 DNA reads TGTGCCAGCGGCCCCCGCTCCTACAATGAGCAGTTCTTC.

V and J are TRBV27 and TRBJ2-7; D might be TRBD1 (6 bases). CDR1 MNHEY and CDR2 SMNVEV come from the germline V gene (reference sequence). This CDR3 spans 15 amino acids. Trimming removed 0 bases from V and 4 bases from J, with 13 bases in between. The DNA of the CDR3 is TGTGCCAGCAGTTTATCCCGGACAGCGCGGTACGAGCAGTACTTC. It codes for CASSLSRTARYEQYF.

V gene TRBV27 combines with J gene TRBJ2-1; possible D gene TRBD2, 5 bases. Germline CDR1 is MNHEY and CDR2 is SMNVEV (reference sequence). The ends were cut back, 4 bases at V and 5 bases at J, with 6 bases in the middle. The CDR3 length is 12 residues. CDR3 sequence: CASSSGNNEQFF. CDR3 in DNA: TGTGCCAGCAGTTCGGGAAACAATGAGCAGTTCTTC.

This rearrangement joins TRBV19 to TRBJ1-2; D is ambiguous. The CDR3 is made up of 17 amino acids. Germline V gene lookup returns CDR1 LNHDA and CDR2 SQIVND (reference sequence). The V end was cut by 0 bases, the J end by 4 bases, with 18 bases between. CDR3 in amino acids: CASSIDLLAVVPYGYTF. In DNA, the CDR3 is TGTGCCAGTAGTATAGATCTGTTGGCGGTCGTTCCCTATGGCTACACCTTC. The whole variable domain, filled in from reference TRBV19 and TRBJ1-2, reads DGGITQSPKYLFRKEGQNVTLSCEQNLNHDAMYWYRQDPGQGLRLIYYSQIVNDFQKGDIAEGYSVSREKKESFPLTVTSAQKNPTAFYLCASSIDLLAVVPYGYTFGSGTRLTVV.

Concerning this clone: Given a far larger clone just one base away, this is likely a sequencing read error. As DNA, the CDR3 is TGCGCCAGCAGCGAAGAAGAGGGCTGCAGGACAGATACGCAGTATTTT. This encodes CASSEEEGCRTDTQYF. The rearrangement uses TRBV5-1 and TRBJ2-3, with D possibly TRBD2 on 5 matching bases. V shed 4 bases and J shed 3 bases, with 18 bases lying between them. The length of the CDR3 is 16 residues. The germline V gene encodes CDR1 SGHRS and CDR2 YFSETQ.